This TCR beta chain is from a study of B cell selection in AIRE deficiency. This CDR3 is built from 13 residues. Germline CDR1 is LGHNA and CDR2 is YSLEER. V lost 0 bases to trimming and J lost 13 bases, with 12 bases between them. This table comes from immunoSEQ multiplex PCR, and its TCRdb copy is limited to in-frame clones, with some not included. Of fewer than 30,000 clones in the sample, less than 97% were seen once. Conventional CD4 T cells were sorted as CD4+CD127+ cells. The specimen sequenced was CD4+CD127+ conventional T cells sorted from PBMCs. This rearrangement joins TRBV4-3 to TRBJ1-4; D is unresolved. The TCR originated in a human donor in good health. CDR3 amino acids: CASSQDFGGILFF. DNA of the CDR3: TGCGCCAGCAGCCAAGATTTCGGAGGGATACTGTTTTTT.